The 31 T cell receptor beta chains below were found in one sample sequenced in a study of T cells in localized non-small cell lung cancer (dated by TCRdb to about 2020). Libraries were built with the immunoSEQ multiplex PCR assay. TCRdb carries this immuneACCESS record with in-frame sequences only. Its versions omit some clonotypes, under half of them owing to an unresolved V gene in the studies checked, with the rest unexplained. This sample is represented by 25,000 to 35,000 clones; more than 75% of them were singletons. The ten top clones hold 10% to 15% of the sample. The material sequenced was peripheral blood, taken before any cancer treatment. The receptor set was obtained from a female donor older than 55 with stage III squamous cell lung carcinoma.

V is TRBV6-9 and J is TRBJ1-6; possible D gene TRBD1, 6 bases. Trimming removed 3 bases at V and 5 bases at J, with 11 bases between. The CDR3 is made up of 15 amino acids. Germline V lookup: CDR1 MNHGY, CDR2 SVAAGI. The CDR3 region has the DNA TGTGCCAGCAGTTACTCCGGGGGCGATAATTCACCCCTCCACTTT. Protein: CASSYSGGDNSPLHF.

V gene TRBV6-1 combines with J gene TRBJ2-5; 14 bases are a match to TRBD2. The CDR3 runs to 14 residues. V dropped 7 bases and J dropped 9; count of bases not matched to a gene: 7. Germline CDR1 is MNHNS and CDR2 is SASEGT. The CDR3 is CASTGLAGGKSQYF. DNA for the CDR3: TGTGCCAGCACCGGACTAGCGGGAGGCAAATCCCAGTACTTC.

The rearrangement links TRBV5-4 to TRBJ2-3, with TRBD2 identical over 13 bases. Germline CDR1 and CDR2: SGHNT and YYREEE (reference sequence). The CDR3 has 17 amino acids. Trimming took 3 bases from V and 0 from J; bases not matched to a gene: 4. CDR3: CASSSGLAGPSTDTQYF. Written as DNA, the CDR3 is TGTGCCAGCAGCTCGGGACTAGCGGGGCCTAGCACAGATACGCAGTATTTT.

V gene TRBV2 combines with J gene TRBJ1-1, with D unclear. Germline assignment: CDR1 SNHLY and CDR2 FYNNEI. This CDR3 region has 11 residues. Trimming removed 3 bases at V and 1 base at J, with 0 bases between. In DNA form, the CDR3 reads TGTGCCAGCAGTGAGAACACTGAAGCTTTCTTT. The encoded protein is CASSENTEAFF. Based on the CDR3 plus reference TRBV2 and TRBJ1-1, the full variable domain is EPEVTQTPSHQVTQMGQEVILRCVPISNHLYFYWYRQILGQKVEFLVSFYNNEISEKSEIFDDQFSVERPDGSNFTLKIRSTKLEDSAMYFCASSENTEAFFGQGTRLTVV.

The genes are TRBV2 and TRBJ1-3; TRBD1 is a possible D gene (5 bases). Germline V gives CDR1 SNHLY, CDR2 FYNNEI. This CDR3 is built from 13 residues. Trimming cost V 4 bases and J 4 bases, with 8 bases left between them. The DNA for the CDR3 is TGTGCCAGCAGTGGGGACCGGGGAAACACCATATATTTT. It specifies CASSGDRGNTIYF.

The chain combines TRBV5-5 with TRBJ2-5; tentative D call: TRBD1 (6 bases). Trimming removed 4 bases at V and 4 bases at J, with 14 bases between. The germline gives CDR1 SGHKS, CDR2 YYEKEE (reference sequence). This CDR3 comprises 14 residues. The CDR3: CASSVGQGIETQYF. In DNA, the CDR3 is TGTGCCAGCAGCGTGGGGCAGGGGATAGAGACCCAGTACTTC.

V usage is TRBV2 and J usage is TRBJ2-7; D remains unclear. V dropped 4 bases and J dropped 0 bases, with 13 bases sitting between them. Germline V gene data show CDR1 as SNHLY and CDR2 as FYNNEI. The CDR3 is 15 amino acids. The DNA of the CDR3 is TGTGCCAGCAGTGCGTCCTCGTGGAACTCCTACGAGCAGTACTTC. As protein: CASSASSWNSYEQYF.

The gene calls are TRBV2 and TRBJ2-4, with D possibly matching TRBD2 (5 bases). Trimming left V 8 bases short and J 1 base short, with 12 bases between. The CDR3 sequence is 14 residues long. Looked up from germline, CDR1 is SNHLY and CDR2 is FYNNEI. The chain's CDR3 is CASSGGGAKNIQYF. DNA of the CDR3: TGTGCCAGCTCGGGCGGAGGTGCCAAAAACATTCAGTACTTC.

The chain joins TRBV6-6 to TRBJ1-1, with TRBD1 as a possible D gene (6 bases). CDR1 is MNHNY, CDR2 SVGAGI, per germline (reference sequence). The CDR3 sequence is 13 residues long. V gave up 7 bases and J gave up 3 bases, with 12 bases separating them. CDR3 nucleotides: TGTGCCAGCAATCACAGGGCGGACACTGAAGCTTTCTTT. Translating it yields CASNHRADTEAFF.

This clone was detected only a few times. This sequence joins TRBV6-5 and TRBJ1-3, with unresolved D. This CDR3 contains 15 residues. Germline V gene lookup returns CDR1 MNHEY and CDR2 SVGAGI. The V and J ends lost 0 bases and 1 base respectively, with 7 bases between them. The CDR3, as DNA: TGTGCCAGCAGTTACTCGACGGGGTCTGGAAACACCATATATTTT. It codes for CASSYSTGSGNTIYF.

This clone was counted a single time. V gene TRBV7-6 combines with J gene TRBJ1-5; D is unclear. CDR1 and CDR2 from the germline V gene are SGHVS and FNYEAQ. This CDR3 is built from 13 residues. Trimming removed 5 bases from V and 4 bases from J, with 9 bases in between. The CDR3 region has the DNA TGTGCCAGCAGCGACGACGGAAATCAGCCCCAGCATTTT. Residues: CASSDDGNQPQHF.

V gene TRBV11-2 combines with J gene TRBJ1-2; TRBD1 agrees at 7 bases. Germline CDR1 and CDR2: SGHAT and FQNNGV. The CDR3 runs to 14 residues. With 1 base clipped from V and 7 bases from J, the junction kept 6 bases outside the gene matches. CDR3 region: CASSLVGTVGGYTF. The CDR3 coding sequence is TGTGCCAGCAGCTTAGTAGGGACAGTGGGTGGCTACACCTTC.

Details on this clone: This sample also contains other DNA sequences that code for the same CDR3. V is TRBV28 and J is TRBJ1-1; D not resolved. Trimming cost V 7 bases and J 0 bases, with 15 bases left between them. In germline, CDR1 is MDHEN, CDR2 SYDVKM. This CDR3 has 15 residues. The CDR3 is CASTQSWSLNTEAFF. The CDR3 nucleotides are TGTGCCAGCACTCAATCGTGGAGCTTGAACACTGAAGCTTTCTTT.

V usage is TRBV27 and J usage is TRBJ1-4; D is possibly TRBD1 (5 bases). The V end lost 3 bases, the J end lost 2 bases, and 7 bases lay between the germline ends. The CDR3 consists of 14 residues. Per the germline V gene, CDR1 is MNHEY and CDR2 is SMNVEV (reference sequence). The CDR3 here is CASSLWGTNEKLFF. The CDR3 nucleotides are TGTGCCAGCAGTTTGTGGGGGACTAATGAAAAACTGTTTTTT. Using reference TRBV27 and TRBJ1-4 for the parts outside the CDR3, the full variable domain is EAQVTQNPRYLITVTGKKLTVTCSQNMNHEYMSWYRQDPGLGLRQIYYSMNVEVTDKGDVPEGYKVSRKEKRNFPLILESPSPNQTSLYFCASSLWGTNEKLFFGSGTQLSVL.

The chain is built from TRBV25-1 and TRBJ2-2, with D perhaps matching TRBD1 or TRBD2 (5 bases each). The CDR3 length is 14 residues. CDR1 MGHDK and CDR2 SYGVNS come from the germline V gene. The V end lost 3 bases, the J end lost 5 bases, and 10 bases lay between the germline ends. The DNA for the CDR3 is TGTGCCAGCAGTGATTTTGGGGGAACCGGGGAGCTGTTTTTT. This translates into CASSDFGGTGELFF.

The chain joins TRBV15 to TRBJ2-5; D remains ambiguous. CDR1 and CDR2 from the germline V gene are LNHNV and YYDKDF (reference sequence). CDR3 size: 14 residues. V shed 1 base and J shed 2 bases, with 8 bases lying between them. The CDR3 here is CATSRGLEQETQYF. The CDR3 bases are TGTGCCACCAGCAGAGGACTTGAACAAGAGACCCAGTACTTC.

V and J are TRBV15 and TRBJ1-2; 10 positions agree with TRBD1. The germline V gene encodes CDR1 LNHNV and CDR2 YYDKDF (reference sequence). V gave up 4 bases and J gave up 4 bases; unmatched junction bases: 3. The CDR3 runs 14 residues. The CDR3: CATSMTGGAYGYTF. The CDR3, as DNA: TGTGCCACCAGCATGACAGGGGGCGCCTATGGCTACACCTTC.

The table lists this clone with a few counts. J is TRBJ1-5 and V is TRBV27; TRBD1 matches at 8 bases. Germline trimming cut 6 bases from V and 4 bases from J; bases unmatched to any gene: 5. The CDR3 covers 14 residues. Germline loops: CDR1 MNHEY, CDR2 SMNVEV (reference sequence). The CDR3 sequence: CASSLWTGNQPQHF. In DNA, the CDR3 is TGTGCCAGCAGCCTTTGGACAGGGAATCAGCCCCAGCATTTT.

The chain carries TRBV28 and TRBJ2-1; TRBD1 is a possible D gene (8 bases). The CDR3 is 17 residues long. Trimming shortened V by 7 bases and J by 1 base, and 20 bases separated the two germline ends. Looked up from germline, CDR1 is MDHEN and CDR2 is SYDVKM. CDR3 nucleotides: TGTGCCAGCACTCTTTGGGGGGGACAGGTGTCCTACAATGAGCAGTTCTTC. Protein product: CASTLWGGQVSYNEQFF.

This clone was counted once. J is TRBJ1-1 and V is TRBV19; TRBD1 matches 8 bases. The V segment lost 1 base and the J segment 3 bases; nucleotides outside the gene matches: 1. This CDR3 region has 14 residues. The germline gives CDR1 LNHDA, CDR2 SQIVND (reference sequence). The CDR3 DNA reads TGTGCCAGTAGTATAGGACAGGGGTACACTGAAGCTTTCTTT. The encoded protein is CASSIGQGYTEAFF.

CDR3 amino acids: CASSLGRAPINSPLHF. The CDR3 DNA is TGCGCCAGCAGCTTGGGAAGAGCCCCCATTAATTCACCCCTCCACTTT. The V and J genes are TRBV5-1 and TRBJ1-6; D remains ambiguous. The CDR3 sequence is 16 residues long. The germline CDR1 and CDR2 sequences are SGHRS and YFSETQ. V dropped 0 bases and J dropped 6 bases, with 13 bases sitting between them. The variable domain in full, completed from reference TRBV5-1 and TRBJ1-6, reads KAGVTQTPRYLIKTRGQQVTLSCSPISGHRSVSWYQQTPGQGLQFLFEYFSETQRNKGNFPGRFSGRQFSNSRSEMNVSTLELGDSALYLCASSLGRAPINSPLHFGNGTRLTVT.

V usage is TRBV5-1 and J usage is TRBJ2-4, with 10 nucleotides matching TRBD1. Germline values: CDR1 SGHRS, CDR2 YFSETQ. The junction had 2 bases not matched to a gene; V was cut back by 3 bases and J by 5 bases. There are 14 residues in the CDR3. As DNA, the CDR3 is TGCGCCAGCAGCTCGGGACAGGGGCAAAACATTCAGTACTTC. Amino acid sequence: CASSSGQGQNIQYF.

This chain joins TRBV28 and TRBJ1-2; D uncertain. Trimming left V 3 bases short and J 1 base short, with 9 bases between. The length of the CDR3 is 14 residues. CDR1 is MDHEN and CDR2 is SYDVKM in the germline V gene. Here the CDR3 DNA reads TGTGCCAGCAGTTTCCGGACCTTTAACTATGGCTACACCTTC. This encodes CASSFRTFNYGYTF.

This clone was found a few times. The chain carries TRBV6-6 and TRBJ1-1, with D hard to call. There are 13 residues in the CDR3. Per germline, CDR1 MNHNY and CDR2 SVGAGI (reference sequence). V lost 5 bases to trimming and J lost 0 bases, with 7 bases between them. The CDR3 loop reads CASSRGMNTEAFF. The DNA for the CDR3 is TGTGCCAGCAGTCGAGGCATGAACACTGAAGCTTTCTTT.

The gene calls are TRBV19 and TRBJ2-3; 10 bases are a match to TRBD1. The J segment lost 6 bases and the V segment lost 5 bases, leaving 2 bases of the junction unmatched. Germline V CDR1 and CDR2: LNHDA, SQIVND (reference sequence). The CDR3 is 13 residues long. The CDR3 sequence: CASSDRGRDTQYF. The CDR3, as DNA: TGTGCCAGTAGTGACAGGGGGCGGGATACGCAGTATTTT.

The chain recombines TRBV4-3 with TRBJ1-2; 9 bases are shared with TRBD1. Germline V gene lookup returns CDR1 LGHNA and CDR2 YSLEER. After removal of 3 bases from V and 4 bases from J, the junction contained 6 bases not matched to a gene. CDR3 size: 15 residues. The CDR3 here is CASSQPGTGLYGYTF. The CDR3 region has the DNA TGCGCCAGCAGCCAGCCCGGGACAGGGCTCTATGGCTACACCTTC.

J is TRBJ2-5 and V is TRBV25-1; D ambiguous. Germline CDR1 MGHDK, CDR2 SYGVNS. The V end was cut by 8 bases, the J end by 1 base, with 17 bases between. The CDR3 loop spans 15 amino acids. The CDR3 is CASPSKAFFQETQYF. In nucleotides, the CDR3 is TGTGCCAGCCCCTCAAAGGCGTTTTTCCAAGAGACCCAGTACTTC.

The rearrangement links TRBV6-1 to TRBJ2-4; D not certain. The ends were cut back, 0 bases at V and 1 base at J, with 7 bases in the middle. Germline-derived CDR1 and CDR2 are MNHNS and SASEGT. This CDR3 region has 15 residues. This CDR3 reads CASSEAWVAKNIQYF. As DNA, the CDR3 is TGTGCCAGCAGTGAAGCGTGGGTGGCCAAAAACATTCAGTACTTC.

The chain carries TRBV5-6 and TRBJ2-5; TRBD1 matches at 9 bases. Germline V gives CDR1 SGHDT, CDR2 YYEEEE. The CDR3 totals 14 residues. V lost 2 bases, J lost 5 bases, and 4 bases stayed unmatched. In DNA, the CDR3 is TGTGCCAGCAGCTTAGGGACAGGGTCGGAGACCCAGTACTTC. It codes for CASSLGTGSETQYF.

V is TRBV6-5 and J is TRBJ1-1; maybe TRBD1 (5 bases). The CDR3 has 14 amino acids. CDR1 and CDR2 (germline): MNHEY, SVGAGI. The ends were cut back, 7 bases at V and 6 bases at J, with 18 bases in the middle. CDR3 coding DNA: TGTGCCAGCATCTCCTGGGGGGAAGGCTCTGAAGCTTTCTTT. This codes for CASISWGEGSEAFF.

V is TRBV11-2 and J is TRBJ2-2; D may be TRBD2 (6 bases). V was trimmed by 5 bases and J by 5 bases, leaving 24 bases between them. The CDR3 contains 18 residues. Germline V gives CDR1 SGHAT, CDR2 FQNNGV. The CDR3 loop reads CASSPRTQDYRWTGELFF. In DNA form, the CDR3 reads TGTGCCAGCAGCCCTCGAACACAGGACTACCGGTGGACCGGGGAGCTGTTTTTT.